This TCR beta chain is drawn from a study of blood T cell repertoires in COVID-19. The wider study: The United States, Italy and Spain were the sources of the acute and convalescent COVID-19 samples. T cells, B-cell-depleted T cells, or PBMCs supplied cDNA or gDNA.

Per the original methods: How many nucleated cells were present was estimated from reference gene primer amplification. Measured with immunoSEQ multiplex PCR; TCRdb has only the in-frame clones, and not every one. V and J calls plus clone size are reproduced from that table; the DNA served to infer D and trimming. The sample holds over 200,000 clones, roughly 80% seen once. V lost 3 bases, J lost 3 bases, and 6 bases stayed unmatched. The germline V gene has CDR1 SGHNT and CDR2 YYREEE (reference sequence). The CDR3 runs to 16 residues. Sequenced input: peripheral blood. This sequence was found in a woman aged 40 to 50 with active or convalescent COVID-19. The rearrangement joins TRBV5-4 to TRBJ2-2; 9 positions agree with TRBD1. The CDR3 nucleotides read TGTGCCAGCAGCTGGAAGGACAGGGGTGACACCGGGGAGCTGTTTTTT. Protein sequence: CASSWKDRGDTGELFF.